Each of the 21 T cell receptor beta chains below was sequenced from the same sample in a study of metastatic and nonmetastatic thyroid tumors. No patient had received any treatment before thyroid surgery. With MiXCR, TCRdb called clones anew from the PCR reads. The sample includes 50,000 or so clones, about 22% of them seen just once. The sequenced sample consisted of blood. These receptors were obtained from a male donor with papillary thyroid cancer or a benign thyroid nodule (not recorded which). Some clones in this sample may be carry-over from other donors' samples.

CDR3 region: CSARGPGGGNEQFF. The CDR3 bases are TGCAGTGCTAGAGGGCCCGGGGGCGGCAATGAGCAGTTCTTC. V and J are TRBV20-1 and TRBJ2-1; D tentatively fits TRBD1 or TRBD2 (6 bases each). CDR1 is DFQATT and CDR2 is SNEGSKA in the germline V gene (reference sequence). Between the trimmed V and J ends, which lost 1 base and 6 bases, there was a span of 13 bases. The length of the CDR3 is 14 residues.

The chain carries TRBV6-2 or TRBV6-3 and TRBJ2-7; no clear D. Germline-derived CDR1 and CDR2 are MNHEY and SVGEGT. The CDR3 length is 14 residues. V shed 0 bases and J shed 3 bases, with 9 bases lying between them. In nucleotides, the CDR3 is TGTGCCAGCAGTTACTCGTCAGAGCTCTACGAGCAGTACTTC. It yields the protein CASSYSSELYEQYF.

By share, this clone counts as medium-sized. This sequence joins TRBV30 and TRBJ2-1; a weak D match, TRBD1 (5 bases). Germline lookup yields CDR1 GTSNPN and CDR2 SVGIG (reference sequence). This CDR3 contains 13 residues. Trimming took 4 bases from V and 6 from J, leaving 13 bases between them. CDR3: CAWTEGARNEQFF. The CDR3 DNA is TGTGCCTGGACCGAAGGGGCGCGCAATGAGCAGTTCTTC. Together with reference TRBV30 and TRBJ2-1, the CDR3 gives the full variable domain: SQTIHQWPATLVQPVGSPLSLECTVEGTSNPNLYWYRQAAGRGLQLLFYSVGIGQISSEVPQNLSASRPQDRQFILSSKKLLLSDSGFYLCAWTEGARNEQFFGPGTRLTVL.

This clone occurred once. The rearrangement joins TRBV4-3 to TRBJ2-7; maybe TRBD1 (5 bases). CDR3 length equals 16 residues. V lost 1 base and J 4 bases, leaving 17 bases between the germline ends. CDR1 LGHNA and CDR2 YSLEER come from the germline V gene. In DNA, the CDR3 is TGCGCCAGCAGCCAAGCTTCGAGGACACCCCCATACGAGCAGTACTTC. This encodes CASSQASRTPPYEQYF.

This clone has at least ten counts. The chain joins TRBV12-3 or TRBV12-4 to TRBJ2-1; D unresolved. Trimming removed 5 bases at V and 10 bases at J, with 15 bases between. This CDR3 has 13 residues. CDR3 DNA sequence: TGTGCCAGCAGTCCCGGGCCCCAGGTAGAGCAGTTCTTC. Amino acid sequence: CASSPGPQVEQFF.

This clone showed up many times. The chain links TRBV12-3 or TRBV12-4 to TRBJ1-5, with D tentatively TRBD1 (5 bases). With 6 bases removed from V and 0 bases from J, the gap between germline ends came to 12 bases. The CDR3 is 15 residues long. CDR3 nucleotide sequence: TGTGCCAGCAGGGAACCGGGGGATAGCAATCAGCCCCAGCATTTT. Its translation is CASREPGDSNQPQHF.

Many counts were recorded for this clone. The CDR3 spells CASSPTGVRADTQYF. The CDR3 DNA sequence: TGTGCCAGCAGCCCAACAGGGGTTCGGGCAGATACGCAGTATTTT. The chain employs TRBV7-9 and TRBJ2-3; TRBD1 aligns across 7 bases. Germline CDR1 and CDR2: SEHNR and FQNEAQ (reference sequence). CDR3 size: 15 residues. With V trimmed by 5 bases and J by 4 bases, 9 bases remained unmatched.

This clone was seen at least ten times. The chain employs TRBV7-3 and TRBJ2-1, with a weak D call TRBD2 (6 bases). The ends were cut back, 2 bases at V and 5 bases at J, with 10 bases in the middle. Germline V gene data show CDR1 as SGHTA and CDR2 as FQGTGA. The CDR3 consists of 14 residues. CDR3: CASSLLAGNNEQFF. CDR3 nucleotide sequence: TGTGCCAGCAGCTTATTGGCGGGGAACAATGAGCAGTTCTTC.

This clone was seen repeatedly, ten times or more. The genes are TRBV7-3 and TRBJ2-2; D is unclear. This CDR3 has 16 amino acids. In germline, CDR1 is SGHTA, CDR2 FQGTGA. Deletions cut 0 bases from V and 0 bases from J, with 8 bases between. DNA of the CDR3: TGTGCCAGCAGCTTAACGGCCTCTGCGAACACCGGGGAGCTGTTTTTT. The encoded protein is CASSLTASANTGELFF. The full variable domain, in which reference TRBV7-3 and TRBJ2-2 provide the parts outside the CDR3, is GAGVSQTPSNKVTEKGKYVELRCDPISGHTALYWYRQSLGQGPEFLIYFQGTGAADDSGLPNDRFFAVRPEGSVSTLKIQRTERGDSAVYLCASSLTASANTGELFFGEGSRLTVL.

This clone was detected many times. The V and J genes are TRBV11-1 and TRBJ2-5; D unclear. Deletions cut 5 bases from V and 5 bases from J, with 9 bases between. The CDR3 spans 12 residues. CDR1 is SGHAT and CDR2 is FQDESV in the germline V gene (reference sequence). The CDR3 reads CASSAARETQYF. Written as DNA, the CDR3 is TGTGCCAGCAGCGCAGCGAGGGAGACCCAGTACTTC.

The chain uses TRBV5-5 and TRBJ1-4; D gene unclear. Trimming cost V 0 bases and J 0 bases, with 6 bases left between them. From germline, CDR1 is SGHKS and CDR2 YYEKEE (reference sequence). The CDR3 runs to 15 residues. The CDR3 bases are TGTGCCAGCAGCTTGGGAGGAACAACTAATGAAAAACTGTTTTTT. Its translation: CASSLGGTTNEKLFF.

This clone has a handful of counts. The chain joins TRBV18 to TRBJ2-1; maybe TRBD1 (6 bases). Per germline, CDR1 KGHSH and CDR2 LQKENI. V gave up 3 bases and J gave up 5 bases, with 11 bases separating them. The CDR3 has 14 amino acids. The CDR3 nucleotides are TGTGCCAGCTCACCTGGGGACAATAACAATGAGCAGTTCTTC. Protein product: CASSPGDNNNEQFF.

The rearrangement joins TRBV4-1 to TRBJ2-2; either TRBD1 or TRBD2 may fit D (7 bases each). The CDR3 covers 17 residues. Trimming took 4 bases from V and 5 from J, leaving 20 bases between them. Germline lookup yields CDR1 MGHRA and CDR2 YSYEKL. The CDR3 is CASSPRSGGEWTGELFF. The CDR3 region has the DNA TGCGCCAGCAGCCCCAGGTCAGGGGGGGAATGGACCGGGGAGCTGTTTTTT.

This clone appeared many times. The J gene is TRBJ2-3, the V gene TRBV12-3 or TRBV12-4, with 7 bases identical to TRBD2. The CDR3 is 17 residues long. V lost 5 bases and J lost 0; bases outside the gene matches: 11. The CDR3 here is CASSLGLPDTSTDTQYF. The DNA of the CDR3 is TGTGCCAGCAGTCTGGGACTACCAGATACTAGCACAGATACGCAGTATTTT.

This clone has ten or more counts. This sequence joins TRBV6-4 and TRBJ2-3; 9 bases line up with TRBD2. The CDR3 length is 16 residues. V trimming: 0 bases; J trimming: 3 bases; junction bases outside the gene matches: 4. CDR1 is MRHNA and CDR2 is SNTAGT in the germline V gene. CDR3 amino acids: CASSDSIAGGTDTQYF. The CDR3 DNA reads as TGTGCCAGCAGTGACTCGATTGCGGGGGGGACAGATACGCAGTATTTT.

This chain connects TRBV4-1 to TRBJ2-7; D gene uncertain. The CDR3 has 16 amino acids. Trimming took off 0 bases at V and 0 bases at J, with 12 bases between the two ends. Germline-derived CDR1 and CDR2 are MGHRA and YSYEKL. CDR3 protein: CASSQERRGSSYEQYV. The CDR3 nucleotides read TGCGCCAGCAGCCAAGAGAGGAGAGGAAGCTCCTACGAGCAGTACGTC.

The chain uses TRBV5-1 and TRBJ2-3; 9 bases are shared with TRBD1. Looked up from germline, CDR1 is SGHRS and CDR2 is YFSETQ. The CDR3 totals 15 residues. Trimming cost V 7 bases and J 3 bases; bases outside gene matches: 9. The DNA of the CDR3 is TGCGCCAGCCGATATCCGGGACAGGGAACAGATACGCAGTATTTT. It specifies CASRYPGQGTDTQYF.

This clone came up many times. Germline is not matched at one junction end, which may reflect a read error. The rearrangement joins TRBV3-1 to TRBJ1-2; D remains ambiguous. Germline CDR1 is LGHDT and CDR2 is YNNKEL (reference sequence). There are 12 residues in the CDR3. The CDR3 nucleotides are TGTGCCAGCACCCAAACGGGATATGGCTACACCTTC. It yields the protein CASTQTGYGYTF.

The chain joins TRBV20-1 to TRBJ2-6; D may match TRBD1 or TRBD2 (5 bases each). V was pared by 0 bases and J by 4 bases, with 13 bases between. CDR1 is DFQATT and CDR2 is SNEGSKA in the germline V gene (reference sequence). This CDR3 comprises 16 residues. CDR3 nucleotide sequence: TGCAGTGCTAGAGATATTGGGGGTTGGGGGGCCAACGTCCTGACTTTC. It is translated as CSARDIGGWGANVLTF.

There are many counts of this clone. The chain links TRBV3-1 to TRBJ2-1; D is possibly TRBD1 (5 bases). Germline V gene data show CDR1 as LGHDT and CDR2 as YNNKEL (reference sequence). There are 12 residues in the CDR3. V was trimmed by 0 bases and J by 8 bases, leaving 5 bases between them. CDR3 bases: TGTGCCAGCAGCCAAGAGGGGCATGAGCAGTTCTTC. Translating gives CASSQEGHEQFF.

The chain uses TRBV15 and TRBJ1-2; possible D gene TRBD1, 5 bases. The V end was cut by 6 bases, the J end by 7 bases, with 18 bases between. The CDR3 has 14 residues. Germline CDR1 LNHNV, CDR2 YYDKDF (reference sequence). The CDR3 here is CATSPPRRQSGYTF. CDR3 sequence (DNA): TGTGCCACCAGTCCCCCGAGGCGACAGAGTGGCTACACCTTC.